Each of the 31 T cell receptor beta chains below was sequenced from the same sample in a study of low-dose radiotherapy and immunotherapy resistance in tumors. Time point specified: after trial treatment. Described treatment: LDRT plus nivolumab, ipilimumab, low-dose cyclophosphamide and aspirin (RACIN trial). TRAV- and TRBV-specific primers were used for first-strand cDNA, which covered alpha and beta chains. Both a constant-region primer and a V-primer adapter served to amplify TCRs across roughly 20 PCR cycles. TCRdb ran MiXCR on the reads and lists one entry per CDR3 protein. Here the sample spans about 58,000 distinct CDR3 sequences, around 23% being singletons. This specimen was PBMCs, taken after low-dose radiotherapy plus immunotherapy. The receptors shown here come from a male donor with prostate cancer.

This clonotype was counted at least ten times. This sequence joins TRBV9 and TRBJ1-2; 10 bases agree with TRBD1. Germline loops: CDR1 SGDLS, CDR2 YYNGEE. V lost 3 bases to trimming and J lost 6 bases; unmatched junction nucleotides: 8. This CDR3 is built from 15 residues. The CDR3 loop reads CASSENPGQGHGYTF. Written as DNA, the CDR3 is TGTGCCAGCAGCGAGAATCCGGGACAGGGGCATGGCTACACCTTC. Full variable domain (outside the CDR3, taken from reference TRBV9 and TRBJ1-2): DSGVTQTPKHLITATGQRVTLRCSPRSGDLSVYWYQQSLDQGLQFLIQYYNGEERAKGNILERFSAQQFPDLHSELNLSSLELGDSALYFCASSENPGQGHGYTFGSGTRLTVV.

This sequence joins TRBV9 and TRBJ2-1; 8 bases align to TRBD1. The CDR3 spans 13 residues. Germline V lookup: CDR1 SGDLS, CDR2 YYNGEE. Trimming removed 4 bases from V and 7 bases from J; junction bases left unmatched: 4. CDR3 nucleotide sequence: TGTGCCAGCAGCACAGGGGGTGGGAATGAGCAGTTCTTC. Translated, it gives CASSTGGGNEQFF.

This clonotype was counted many times. The rearrangement links TRBV20-1 to TRBJ1-1; a possible D gene is TRBD1 (5 bases). The CDR3 sequence is 12 residues long. V lost 6 bases and J lost 4, with 12 bases in between. Germline V lookup: CDR1 DFQATT, CDR2 SNEGSKA (reference sequence). For the CDR3, the DNA is TGCAGTGCCCCGAGTGGGGGCACTGAAGCTTTCTTT. This sequence encodes CSAPSGGTEAFF.

This chain connects TRBV2 to TRBJ2-4; the D gene is possibly TRBD2 (5 bases). Germline V gene sequence: CDR1 SNHLY, CDR2 FYNNEI. CDR3 length equals 15 residues. Deletions cut 7 bases from V and 0 bases from J, with 13 bases between. CDR3 loop: CASKKTRAAKNIQYF. In DNA form, the CDR3 reads TGTGCCAGCAAGAAAACTAGAGCAGCCAAAAACATTCAGTACTTC.

This clonotype came up many times. The J gene is TRBJ2-2, the V gene TRBV5-1; 9 bases fit TRBD2. Trimming removed 0 bases from V and 0 bases from J; junction bases left unmatched: 3. The CDR3 has 17 residues. Per the germline V gene, CDR1 is SGHRS and CDR2 is YFSETQ. The CDR3 DNA reads as TGCGCCAGCAGCTTGGCGGGACTAGCAGCGAACACCGGGGAGCTGTTTTTT. It encodes CASSLAGLAANTGELFF.

As regards this clonotype: An end of the junction does not agree with germline; a read error may underlie this. J is TRBJ2-5 and V is TRBV7-7; D might be TRBD1 or TRBD2, each matching 6 bases. This CDR3 has 14 residues. CDR1 and CDR2 (germline): SSHAT, FNYEAQ (reference sequence). Here the CDR3 reads CASSPWGARETQYF. In DNA form, the CDR3 reads TGTGCTAGCAGCCCGTGGGGGGCCCGAGAGACCCAGTACTTC. The full variable domain, in which reference TRBV7-7 and TRBJ2-5 provide the parts outside the CDR3, is GAGVSQSPRYKVTKRGQDVTLRCDPISSHATLYWYQQALGQGPEFLTYFNYEAQPDKSGLPSDRFSAERPEGSISTLTIQRTEQRDSAMYRCASSPWGARETQYFGPGTRLLVL.

The V and J genes are TRBV2 and TRBJ2-1; TRBD1 aligns across 12 bases. J lost 9 bases, V lost 6 bases, and 6 bases had no gene match. CDR1 is SNHLY and CDR2 is FYNNEI in the germline V gene. The CDR3 extends over 14 amino acids. CDR3 region: CASRSGTGGSEQFF. Here the CDR3 DNA reads TGTGCCAGCAGGTCCGGGACAGGGGGCAGTGAGCAGTTCTTC.

The chain uses TRBV7-3 and TRBJ2-7; TRBD2 aligns across 7 bases. CDR3 size: 14 residues. Unmatched junction bases numbered 6, after V lost 6 bases and J lost 1 base. Germline V gives CDR1 SGHTA, CDR2 FQGTGA. The CDR3 DNA reads TGTGCCAGCAGTCAACTGGGAGGGTCCTACGAGCAGTACTTC. Translating it yields CASSQLGGSYEQYF.

Many counts were recorded for this clonotype. The chain joins TRBV11-2 to TRBJ2-2; TRBD2 aligns across 8 bases. Germline V CDR1 and CDR2: SGHAT, FQNNGV. The CDR3 has 15 residues. V was pared by 6 bases and J by 8 bases, with 11 bases of the junction left unmatched. CDR3 residues: CASRRPREGPGELFF. CDR3 in DNA: TGTGCCAGCAGGCGCCCCCGGGAGGGCCCTGGGGAGCTGTTTTTT.

The chain joins TRBV5-1 to TRBJ2-2; D ambiguous. This CDR3 has 15 amino acids. CDR1 is SGHRS and CDR2 is YFSETQ in the germline V gene. V lost 2 bases to trimming and J lost 4 bases, with 12 bases between them. The DNA of the CDR3 is TGCGCCAGCAGCTTCGACTCCCTTGGCACCGGGGAGCTGTTTTTT. It codes for CASSFDSLGTGELFF.

This clonotype was detected ten times or more. A much larger clone is a single base away; this may be a read error. This chain joins TRBV6-1 and TRBJ2-3; 9 positions agree with TRBD2. This CDR3 region has 17 residues. Trimming took 7 bases from V and 2 from J; bases not matched to a gene: 13. Germline CDR1 is MNHNS and CDR2 is SASEGT. The CDR3, as DNA: TGTGCCAGCACCTATCCATTAGCGGGAGAATACACAGATACGCAGTATTTT. It encodes CASTYPLAGEYTDTQYF.

The V and J genes are TRBV29-1 and TRBJ2-4; TRBD1 agrees at 8 bases. The V segment lost 1 base and the J segment 7 bases; nucleotides outside the gene matches: 3. This CDR3 comprises 13 residues. Germline V lookup: CDR1 SQVTM, CDR2 ANQGSEA. The CDR3 nucleotides read TGCAGCGTTGAAGCGCAGGGGGCTAACATTCAGTACTTC. It encodes CSVEAQGANIQYF.

This chain joins TRBV12-3 or TRBV12-4 and TRBJ2-1; D not certain. There are 15 residues in the CDR3. V shed 1 base and J shed 12 bases, with 19 bases lying between them. The CDR3 region has the DNA TGTGCCAGCAGTTTAGAGGTGACGGGCGTTGCTTGGCAGTTCTTC. Encoded protein: CASSLEVTGVAWQFF.

This clonotype was counted a few times. CDR3 coding DNA: TGTGCCAGCAGCTATAAAACAGGGACAGTCAGCTACGAGCAGTACTTC. Protein sequence: CASSYKTGTVSYEQYF. This sequence joins TRBV7-2 and TRBJ2-7, with 7 bases matching TRBD1. Germline CDR1 SGHTA, CDR2 FQGNSA. J lost 3 bases, V lost 4 bases, and 12 bases had no gene match. This CDR3 spans 16 amino acids.

Many counts were recorded for this clonotype. The chain couples TRBV20-1 to TRBJ2-1, with 11 nucleotides matching TRBD2. The CDR3 length is 14 residues. Per the germline V gene, CDR1 is DFQATT and CDR2 is SNEGSKA (reference sequence). Trimming cost V 5 bases and J 7 bases; bases outside gene matches: 7. Here the CDR3 reads CSAFSGGAVNEQFF. For the CDR3, the DNA is TGCAGTGCTTTTAGCGGGGGGGCTGTAAATGAGCAGTTCTTC.

Many counts were recorded for this clonotype. The rearrangement uses TRBV30 and TRBJ2-1, with D perhaps matching TRBD1 (6 bases). V shed 3 bases and J shed 9 bases, with 18 bases lying between them. CDR3 size: 14 residues. The germline gives CDR1 GTSNPN, CDR2 SVGIG (reference sequence). DNA for the CDR3: TGTGCCTGGAGGGCCGGGCTCCCCAGGGGTGAGCAGTTCTTC. Translation: CAWRAGLPRGEQFF. Variable domain in full (rest from reference TRBV30 and TRBJ2-1): SQTIHQWPATLVQPVGSPLSLECTVEGTSNPNLYWYRQAAGRGLQLLFYSVGIGQISSEVPQNLSASRPQDRQFILSSKKLLLSDSGFYLCAWRAGLPRGEQFFGPGTRLTVL.

This clonotype appeared many times. The V call is TRBV6-2 or TRBV6-3, the J call TRBJ2-3, with D unclear. The germline gives CDR1 MNHEY, CDR2 SVGEGT. This CDR3 region has 14 residues. V was shortened by 6 bases and J by 0 bases, with 10 bases between the two germline ends. This CDR3 is CASRVSTSTDTQYF. In nucleotides, the CDR3 is TGTGCCAGCAGGGTCTCGACTAGCACAGATACGCAGTATTTT.

This clonotype was observed many times. The chain couples TRBV28 to TRBJ2-1; 12 nucleotides line up with TRBD2. With V trimmed by 6 bases and J by 1 base, 7 bases remained unmatched. The CDR3 has 17 residues. CDR1 MDHEN and CDR2 SYDVKM come from the germline V gene. The CDR3 protein is CASSRLAGGPSYNEQFF. CDR3 nucleotides: TGTGCCAGCAGCCGCCTAGCGGGAGGGCCGTCCTACAATGAGCAGTTCTTC.

In this sample, this clonotype turned up many times. CDR3 sequence reads: CASSPGLAGVEQFF. DNA of the CDR3: TGTGCCAGCAGCCCGGGACTAGCGGGAGTTGAGCAGTTCTTC. The chain couples TRBV3-1 to TRBJ2-1; 14 nucleotides line up with TRBD2. After removal of 4 bases from V and 9 bases from J, the junction contained 2 bases not matched to a gene. CDR3 length: 14 residues. Germline CDR1 is LGHDT and CDR2 is YNNKEL (reference sequence).

This clonotype is labeled as large (0.1 to 1%). The rearrangement uses TRBV12-3 or TRBV12-4 and TRBJ2-1, with TRBD2 matching 12 bases. CDR3 length: 14 amino acids. The ends lost 7 bases at V and 14 bases at J; junction bases unmatched: 12. The CDR3 sequence: CASTLGLASGREFF. CDR3 bases: TGTGCCAGCACCCTAGGCCTGGCTAGCGGGAGGGAGTTCTTC.

This clonotype was counted between two and nine times. This chain connects TRBV20-1 to TRBJ1-1; D might be TRBD1 (5 bases). This CDR3 is 12 amino acids long. The V end lost 2 bases, the J end lost 3 bases, and 7 bases lay between the germline ends. Germline loops: CDR1 DFQATT, CDR2 SNEGSKA (reference sequence). The CDR3 nucleotides read TGCAGTGCTAGACAGGGAGACACTGAAGCTTTCTTT. Residues: CSARQGDTEAFF.

As concerns this clonotype: This probably arose from a read error, given a far larger clone one base away. This chain links TRBV5-4 with TRBJ2-7, with TRBD1 as a possible D gene (5 bases). V was trimmed by 0 bases and J by 7 bases, leaving 14 bases between them. The length of the CDR3 is 14 residues. Germline CDR1 SGHNT, CDR2 YYREEE (reference sequence). The CDR3 loop is CASSLGGPYNEQYF. CDR3 DNA sequence: TGTGCCAGCAGCTTGGGGGGCCCCTACAATGAGCAGTACTTC. Using reference TRBV5-4 and TRBJ2-7 for the parts outside the CDR3, the full variable domain is ETGVTQSPTHLIKTRGQQVTLRCSSQSGHNTVSWYQQALGQGPQFIFQYYREEENGRGNFPPRFSGLQFPNYSSELNVNALELDDSALYLCASSLGGPYNEQYFGPGTRLTVT.

This clonotype was recorded many times. V and J are TRBV30 and TRBJ1-1, with a tentative D call TRBD1 (6 bases). This CDR3 has 15 residues. Trimming took 4 bases from V and 10 from J, leaving 25 bases between them. CDR1 is GTSNPN and CDR2 is SVGIG in the germline V gene (reference sequence). CDR3: CAWNEGTWGLNGAFF. The CDR3 DNA reads TGTGCCTGGAATGAAGGAACCTGGGGGCTGAACGGAGCTTTCTTT.

This clonotype was observed many times. The chain recombines TRBV11-2 with TRBJ1-5; D perhaps matches TRBD1 (5 bases). This CDR3 has 16 residues. Between the trimmed V and J ends, which lost 1 base and 0 bases, there was a span of 10 bases. From germline, CDR1 is SGHAT and CDR2 FQNNGV. The CDR3 DNA sequence: TGTGCCAGCAGCTTAGCGACAGCGTATAGCAATCAGCCCCAGCATTTT. Translated: CASSLATAYSNQPQHF.

This clonotype was observed at least ten times. The chain combines TRBV27 with TRBJ2-1; 12 bases match TRBD2. The CDR3 extends over 17 amino acids. After removal of 5 bases from V and 10 bases from J, the junction contained 15 bases not matched to a gene. CDR1 and CDR2 from the germline V gene are MNHEY and SMNVEV (reference sequence). CDR3 sequence: CASSPISLLAGGWEQFF. CDR3 nucleotide sequence: TGTGCCAGCAGTCCTATATCCCTCCTAGCGGGGGGGTGGGAGCAGTTCTTC.

This clonotype showed up many times. V is TRBV15 and J is TRBJ2-4; D remains unclear. The V and J ends lost 0 bases and 6 bases respectively, with 12 bases between them. The V gene's germline CDR1 is LNHNV and CDR2 YYDKDF (reference sequence). The CDR3 has 15 amino acids. The CDR3 nucleotides are TGTGCCACCAGCAGAGATCCCGGAGTGGGAAACATTCAGTACTTC. It specifies CATSRDPGVGNIQYF.

This clonotype was seen many times. The chain has TRBV7-9 and TRBJ1-1; D uncertain. Looked up from germline, CDR1 is SEHNR and CDR2 is FQNEAQ (reference sequence). The germline V and J ends were trimmed by 5 bases and 1 base, with 17 bases remaining between them. The CDR3 runs 16 residues. CDR3 region: CASSPASSRRNTEAFF. The CDR3, as DNA: TGTGCCAGCAGCCCAGCCTCGTCCAGGAGGAACACTGAAGCTTTCTTT.

This clonotype was counted ten times or more. This chain uses TRBV15 with TRBJ1-2; perhaps TRBD1 as D (6 bases). The CDR3 loop spans 14 amino acids. The V gene lost 0 bases and the J gene lost 7 bases, with 12 bases spanning the gap. The germline V gene has CDR1 LNHNV and CDR2 YYDKDF (reference sequence). CDR3 in DNA: TGTGCCACCAGCAGAGATCAGGGGTTGAGTGGCTACACCTTC. It codes for CATSRDQGLSGYTF.

In this sample, this clonotype turned up many times. V usage is TRBV6-2 or TRBV6-3 and J usage is TRBJ2-7, with D perhaps TRBD2 (6 bases). Germline-derived CDR1 and CDR2 are MNHEY and SVGEGT. There are 13 residues in the CDR3. Trimming cost V 8 bases and J 1 base, with 12 bases left between them. In nucleotides, the CDR3 is TGTGCCAGCTCGGGGGAACCGTCCTACGAGCAGTACTTC. Translating it yields CASSGEPSYEQYF.

Ten or more counts support this clonotype. The chain couples TRBV27 to TRBJ2-4, with a possible D match to TRBD2 (6 bases). This CDR3 has 18 residues. The germline CDR1 and CDR2 sequences are MNHEY and SMNVEV (reference sequence). V lost 1 base and J lost 0, with 16 bases in between. The CDR3 spells CASSLLAGTGLAKNIQYF. The CDR3 region has the DNA TGTGCCAGCAGTTTATTAGCCGGGACTGGTTTAGCCAAAAACATTCAGTACTTC.

This clonotype was detected ten times or more. The gene calls are TRBV28 and TRBJ1-5, with D hard to call. The germline CDR1 and CDR2 sequences are MDHEN and SYDVKM. The CDR3 runs 12 residues. V lost 7 bases and J lost 3, with 7 bases in between. CDR3 DNA: TGTGCCAGCACACTCGCCAATCAGCCCCAGCATTTT. It translates to CASTLANQPQHF.